Below, 8 T cell receptor beta chains from the same sample are listed, as sequenced in a study of shared clonotypes between healthy human individuals. Profiled with immunoSEQ multiplex PCR; TCRdb holds only in-frame clones, not every one. The table shows 2 million to 2.5 million clones, with approximately 93% occurring only once. The sequencing input was naive CD4+ T cells from PBMCs. Documented subset: CD45RA+ positively selected. These receptor sequences come from a man aged 18 to 29 in good health. Some clones in this sample may be carry-over from other donors' samples.

This chain links TRBV27 with TRBJ1-2, with 11 bases that match TRBD1. Per the germline V gene, CDR1 is MNHEY and CDR2 is SMNVEV (reference sequence). The trim removed 6 bases at V and 4 bases at J, leaving 4 bases unmatched. CDR3 size: 14 residues. As DNA, the CDR3 is TGTGCCAGCAGGCCCGGGACAGGGGGCTATGGCTACACCTTC. Translation: CASRPGTGGYGYTF.

The chain has TRBV30 and TRBJ2-1; D gene ambiguous. The CDR3 covers 11 residues. V lost 1 base, J lost 9 bases, and 7 bases lay in between. Germline V gene data show CDR1 as GTSNPN and CDR2 as SVGIG (reference sequence). For the CDR3, the DNA is TGTGCCTGGAGTGCCGGGCGTGAGCAGTTCTTC. It codes for CAWSAGREQFF.

The genes are TRBV19 and TRBJ2-3; no firm D call. Germline loops: CDR1 LNHDA, CDR2 SQIVND (reference sequence). This CDR3 is 13 amino acids long. The V gene lost 5 bases and the J gene lost 5 bases, with 11 bases spanning the gap. The DNA for the CDR3 is TGTGCCAGTAGTCCCCAAGTTGAAGATACGCAGTATTTT. Amino acid sequence: CASSPQVEDTQYF.

V and J are TRBV6-1 and TRBJ1-2; a possible D gene is TRBD1 (5 bases). Germline V lookup: CDR1 MNHNS, CDR2 SASEGT. V lost 7 bases and J lost 3, with 6 bases in between. CDR3 length equals 11 residues. CDR3 protein: CASMGDYGYTF. Here the CDR3 DNA reads TGTGCCAGCATGGGGGACTATGGCTACACCTTC.

V is TRBV6-6 and J is TRBJ1-1; TRBD1 aligns across 10 bases. Unmatched junction bases numbered 7, after V lost 6 bases and J lost 6 bases. The length of the CDR3 is 14 residues. Per germline, CDR1 MNHNY and CDR2 SVGAGI (reference sequence). CDR3 DNA: TGTGCCAGCAGGTGGGACAGGGGTCGACCTGAAGCTTTCTTT. Its translation: CASRWDRGRPEAFF.

This clone has a single count. The chain joins TRBV27 to TRBJ2-4, with a possible D match to TRBD1 (6 bases). In germline, CDR1 is MNHEY, CDR2 SMNVEV (reference sequence). The CDR3 length is 15 residues. V lost 6 bases to trimming and J lost 1 base, with 13 bases between them. The CDR3 coding sequence is TGTGCCAGCAGCATACAGGGTTTGGCCAAAAACATTCAGTACTTC. Translation gives CASSIQGLAKNIQYF.

Worth noting for this clone: Different DNA sequences within this sample yield the same CDR3. The chain combines TRBV6-1 with TRBJ1-5; D call uncertain. V lost 0 bases and J 4 bases, leaving 7 bases between the germline ends. This CDR3 spans 14 amino acids. In germline, CDR1 is MNHNS, CDR2 SASEGT. CDR3: CASSEAARNQPQHF. CDR3 nucleotide sequence: TGTGCCAGCAGTGAAGCGGCCCGTAATCAGCCCCAGCATTTT.

The J gene is TRBJ2-3, the V gene TRBV30; 7 positions agree with TRBD2. In germline, CDR1 is GTSNPN, CDR2 SVGIG (reference sequence). J lost 0 bases, V lost 2 bases, and 8 bases had no gene match. The CDR3 is 16 amino acids. The CDR3 sequence is CAWSLLRGSSTDTQYF. Written as DNA, the CDR3 is TGTGCCTGGAGTCTTCTCCGCGGGAGTAGCACAGATACGCAGTATTTT.